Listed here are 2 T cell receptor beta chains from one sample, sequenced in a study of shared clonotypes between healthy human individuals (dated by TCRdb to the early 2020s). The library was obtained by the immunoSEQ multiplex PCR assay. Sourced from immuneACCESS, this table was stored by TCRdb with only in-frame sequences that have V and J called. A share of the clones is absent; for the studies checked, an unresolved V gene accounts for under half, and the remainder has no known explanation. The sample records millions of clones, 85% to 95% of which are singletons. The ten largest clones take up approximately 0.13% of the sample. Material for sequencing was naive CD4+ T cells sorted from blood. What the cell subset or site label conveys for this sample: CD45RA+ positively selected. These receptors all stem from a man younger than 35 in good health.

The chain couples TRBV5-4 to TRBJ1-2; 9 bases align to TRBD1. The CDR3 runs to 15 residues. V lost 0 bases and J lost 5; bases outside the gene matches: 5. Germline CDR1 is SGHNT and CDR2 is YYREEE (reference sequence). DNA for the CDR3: TGTGCCAGCAGCTTGGTCGGGACAGGGATATATGGCTACACCTTC. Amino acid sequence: CASSLVGTGIYGYTF.

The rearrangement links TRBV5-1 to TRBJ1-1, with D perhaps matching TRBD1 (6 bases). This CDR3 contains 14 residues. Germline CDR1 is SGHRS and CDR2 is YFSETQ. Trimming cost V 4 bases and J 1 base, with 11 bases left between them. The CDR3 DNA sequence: TGCGCCAGCAGCGAGACGACAGGGAACACTGAAGCTTTCTTT. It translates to CASSETTGNTEAFF.